The TCR beta chain described here comes from a study of T cell repertoires in cytomegalovirus infection. About the study: From public TCR beta signatures came an indication of both CMV infection and matching HLA type. Study-wide points: CMV-specific TCR beta clonotypes restricted by HLA-C dominated the ex vivo response.

From the reads, TCRdb called clonotypes with MiXCR, one entry per CDR3 protein. Of more than 650,000 distinct CDR3 sequences listed, roughly 35% are singletons. Regarding this clonotype: The antigen is unknown.

The specimen was PBMCs. This clonotype originated in a human donor in good health (CMV status not recorded). Some clones in this sample may be carry-over from other donors' samples.

The CDR3 DNA follows: TGCAGCGTTGTAGCGGGGGGCCGGGAGACCCAGTACTTC. Translating gives CSVVAGGRETQYF. The V gene is TRBV29-1, the J gene TRBJ2-5; 10 nucleotides agree with TRBD2. V lost 4 bases to trimming and J lost 5 bases; unmatched junction nucleotides: 4. Germline CDR1 is SQVTM and CDR2 is ANQGSEA. The CDR3 consists of 13 residues.